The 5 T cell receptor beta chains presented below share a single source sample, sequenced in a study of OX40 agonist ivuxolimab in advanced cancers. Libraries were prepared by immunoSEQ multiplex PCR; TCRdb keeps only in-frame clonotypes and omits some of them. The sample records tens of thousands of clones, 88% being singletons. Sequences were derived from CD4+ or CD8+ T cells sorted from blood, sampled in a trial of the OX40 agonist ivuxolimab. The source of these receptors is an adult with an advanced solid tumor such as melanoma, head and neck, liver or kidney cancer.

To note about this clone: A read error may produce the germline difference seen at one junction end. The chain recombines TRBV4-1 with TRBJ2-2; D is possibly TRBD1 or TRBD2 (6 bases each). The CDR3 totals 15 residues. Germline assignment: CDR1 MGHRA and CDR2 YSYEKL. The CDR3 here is CASSLGGSNAGELFF. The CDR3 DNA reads TGTGCCAGCAGTCTCGGGGGCTCTAATGCCGGGGAGCTGTTTTTT.

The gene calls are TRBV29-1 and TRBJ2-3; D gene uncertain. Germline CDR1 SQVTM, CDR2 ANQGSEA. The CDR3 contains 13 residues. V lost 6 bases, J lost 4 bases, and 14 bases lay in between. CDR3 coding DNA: TGCAGCGTCCGGACCACGGCAGCAGATACGCAGTATTTT. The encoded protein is CSVRTTAADTQYF.

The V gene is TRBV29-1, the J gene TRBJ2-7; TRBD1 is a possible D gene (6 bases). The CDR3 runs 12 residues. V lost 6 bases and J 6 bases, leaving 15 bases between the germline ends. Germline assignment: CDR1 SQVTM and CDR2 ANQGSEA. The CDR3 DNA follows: TGCAGCGTACGGGACAACTTAGCCGAGCAGTACTTC. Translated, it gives CSVRDNLAEQYF.

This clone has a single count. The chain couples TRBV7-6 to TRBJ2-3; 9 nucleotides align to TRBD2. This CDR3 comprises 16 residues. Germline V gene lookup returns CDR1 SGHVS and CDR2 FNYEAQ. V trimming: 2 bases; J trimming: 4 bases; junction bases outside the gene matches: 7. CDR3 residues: CASSLNSGRFADTQYF. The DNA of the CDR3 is TGTGCCAGCAGCTTAAATAGCGGGAGATTCGCAGATACGCAGTATTTT.

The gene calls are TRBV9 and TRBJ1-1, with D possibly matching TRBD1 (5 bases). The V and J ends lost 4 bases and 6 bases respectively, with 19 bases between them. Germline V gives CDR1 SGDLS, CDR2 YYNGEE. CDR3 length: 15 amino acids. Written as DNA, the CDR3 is TGTGCCAGCAGCCAAGCCTGGGGGGTTCGAGCTGAAGCTTTCTTT. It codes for CASSQAWGVRAEAFF.